This T cell receptor (beta chain) was captured in a study of CD8 T cells in Susac syndrome. This clonotype was seen once. Its antigen is unknown. This CDR3 is 14 amino acids long. Per germline, CDR1 SGHRS and CDR2 YFSETQ. The J segment lost 7 bases and the V segment lost 4 bases, leaving 10 bases of the junction unmatched. General study results and limits: It was in TEMRA cells and active patients that Susac CD8+ clonal expansion peaked. In total CD8+ repertoires, sixteen Susac-specific public clones were found, and in CD8+ TEMRA repertoires, five were found.

RNA totalling roughly 0.5 to 1 ug underwent reverse transcription with random hexamers. The TCR beta CDR3 was amplified by immunoSEQ multiplex PCR across 54 Vbeta, 13 Jbeta. TCRdb analysed the immunoSEQ multiplex PCR reads with MiXCR anew, one entry per CDR3 protein. Of tens of thousands of distinct CDR3 sequences listed, about 96% are singletons. This chain links TRBV5-1 with TRBJ1-2; 7 positions match TRBD1. The sequenced sample consisted of CD8+ T cells from PBMCs. The clonotype originates from a human donor with Susac syndrome. The DNA for the CDR3 is TGCGCCAGCAGCGGAACAGGGGACCTCTTTGGCTACACCTTC. Its protein product is CASSGTGDLFGYTF.